This is a list of T cell receptor beta chains from one sample in a study of cytomegalovirus exposure and HLA in healthy donors. Using immunoSEQ multiplex PCR, the repertoire was profiled, and TCRdb retains in-frame clones only, with some absent. The sample shows 140,000 to 150,000 clones, more than 75% of them seen only once. The sequenced sample consisted of PBMCs. The receptor source for this set is a man aged 40-50 years in good health and CMV-seronegative. Both conserved end residues are part of each CDR3. Rows give clone size only sometimes, using once, few, many, or a class for an expanded clone.

v_call	clone_size	j_call	cdr3_length	cdr3_aa
TRBV27	once	TRBJ2-2	15	CASSFAGVEAGELFF
TRBV15	once	TRBJ1-6	16	CATRFRRSSYNSPLHF
TRBV4-1	NA	TRBJ2-5	14	CASSQEAVQETQYF
TRBV4-1	NA	TRBJ2-3	15	CASSQRGTGGDTQYF
TRBV11-3	NA	TRBJ2-5	17	CASSSTFPSEVAETQYF
TRBV30	NA	TRBJ2-5	16	CAWSPGLAGGLETQYF
TRBV4-3	NA	TRBJ2-5	16	CASSQQTGGGEETQYF
TRBV18	NA	TRBJ2-7	15	CASSPPSGASYEQYF
TRBV4-2	NA	TRBJ1-2	19	CASSQDREPLLLANYGYTF
TRBV5-6	NA	TRBJ2-7	14	CASSLGGLGYEQYF
TRBV7-9	NA	TRBJ2-1	14	CASSRDWEDNEQFF
TRBV5-4	NA	TRBJ2-1	15	CASSLRWSSYNEQFF
TRBV6-1	few	TRBJ1-1	14	CASSPGQGNTEAFF
TRBV18	few	TRBJ2-7	15	CASSPRTSFAYEQYF
TRBV7-9	NA	TRBJ1-2	16	CASSRRSGGGSDGYTF
TRBV6-4	NA	TRBJ2-3	13	CASSAKSTDTQYF